These 27 T cell receptor beta chains came from one sample sequenced in a study of cytomegalovirus exposure and HLA in healthy donors. The PCR employed 60 Vbeta primers together with 13 Jbeta primers. TCRdb's table, derived via immunoSEQ multiplex PCR, lists solely in-frame clones and lacks some. The sample contains about 100,000 clones, 60% to 80% of which appear only once. Source material: PBMCs. These receptors all stem from a male donor in good health and CMV-seropositive.

The CDR3 sequence: CASSVNRGQGSGYTF. The CDR3, as DNA: TGTGCCAGCAGCGTGAATCGGGGACAGGGGTCTGGCTACACCTTC. The chain joins TRBV2 to TRBJ1-2; 10 bases align to TRBD1. Germline V gene sequence: CDR1 SNHLY, CDR2 FYNNEI. The CDR3 consists of 15 residues. Trimming cost V 6 bases and J 7 bases; bases outside gene matches: 11.

J is TRBJ2-7 and V is TRBV28; D possibly corresponds to TRBD2 (5 bases). V lost 6 bases and J 3 bases, leaving 12 bases between the germline ends. The germline V gene encodes CDR1 MDHEN and CDR2 SYDVKM. The length of the CDR3 is 13 residues. The CDR3 spells CASRRVPSYEQYF. Here the CDR3 DNA reads TGTGCCAGCAGGCGGGTACCGAGCTACGAGCAGTACTTC.

A note on this clone: One end of the junction fails to match germline, which may point to a read error. The chain carries TRBV27 and TRBJ2-7, with D maybe TRBD2 (5 bases). Germline V gene lookup returns CDR1 MNHEY and CDR2 SMNVEV (reference sequence). The CDR3 consists of 12 residues. CDR3 in DNA: TGTGCCAGCAGTCCCCCCGACTACCAGTTAACGTTC. It is translated as CASSPPDYQLTF.

The chain employs TRBV5-1 and TRBJ1-1; D is unresolved. This CDR3 has 14 residues. CDR1 is SGHRS and CDR2 is YFSETQ in the germline V gene. V was shortened by 0 bases and J by 1 base, with 7 bases between the two germline ends. CDR3 in DNA: TGCGCCAGCAGCTTGGCAGTATCGAACACTGAAGCTTTCTTT. Its protein product is CASSLAVSNTEAFF.

The chain combines TRBV28 with TRBJ1-2, with TRBD1 identical over 8 bases. Germline CDR1 and CDR2: MDHEN and SYDVKM. J was trimmed by 3 bases and V by 5 bases; bases with no gene match: 8. The CDR3 has 15 residues. CDR3 nucleotides: TGTGCCAGCAGTAACAGGGGGAATCCATACTATGGCTACACCTTC. Translation gives CASSNRGNPYYGYTF.

The chain recombines TRBV7-8 with TRBJ2-6; a possible D gene is TRBD1 (6 bases). Looked up from germline, CDR1 is SGHVS and CDR2 is FQNEAQ. The CDR3 extends over 18 amino acids. Trimming shortened V by 5 bases and J by 0 bases, and 17 bases separated the two germline ends. The CDR3, as DNA: TGTGCCAGCAGCACCTTTCCCGGGACAAGCTCTGGGGCCAACGTCCTGACTTTC. The encoded protein is CASSTFPGTSSGANVLTF.

In nucleotides, the CDR3 is TGTGCCAGCAGTGCTCCAGACAGATCCTACGAGCAGTACTTC. Its translation is CASSAPDRSYEQYF. V and J are TRBV6-1 and TRBJ2-7; TRBD1 is a possible D gene (5 bases). The CDR3 is made up of 14 amino acids. Germline values: CDR1 MNHNS, CDR2 SASEGT. Trimming took 4 bases from V and 1 from J, leaving 11 bases between them.

This chain connects TRBV4-1 to TRBJ1-4; 7 bases are a match to TRBD1. CDR1 and CDR2 (germline): MGHRA, YSYEKL. V trimming: 3 bases; J trimming: 4 bases; junction bases outside the gene matches: 5. The CDR3 is made up of 15 amino acids. The CDR3 sequence: CASSQHGTDNEKLFF. CDR3 sequence (DNA): TGCGCCAGCAGCCAGCACGGGACAGATAATGAAAAACTGTTTTTT.

This chain links TRBV6-1 with TRBJ2-2; perhaps TRBD2 as D (6 bases). V was trimmed by 5 bases and J by 1 base, leaving 11 bases between them. From germline, CDR1 is MNHNS and CDR2 SASEGT. There are 15 residues in the CDR3. CDR3 coding DNA: TGTGCCAGCAGTCCCTCCGGGAGGAACACCGGGGAGCTGTTTTTT. It codes for CASSPSGRNTGELFF.

The genes are TRBV11-2 and TRBJ1-4; TRBD1 might be the D (6 bases). The CDR3 is 14 residues long. CDR1 is SGHAT, CDR2 FQNNGV, per germline. V lost 1 base and J 5 bases, leaving 8 bases between the germline ends. This CDR3 reads CASSLGGLNEKLFF. CDR3 nucleotides: TGTGCCAGCAGCTTAGGGGGGCTAAATGAAAAACTGTTTTTT.

The J gene is TRBJ2-1, the V gene TRBV9; D perhaps matches TRBD2 (6 bases). The CDR3 extends over 15 amino acids. V lost 4 bases, J lost 3 bases, and 14 bases lay in between. Per the germline V gene, CDR1 is SGDLS and CDR2 is YYNGEE. For the CDR3, the DNA is TGTGCCAGCAGCCCAGGGCTAGCGAACTACAATGAGCAGTTCTTC. Its translation: CASSPGLANYNEQFF.

The chain recombines TRBV7-2 with TRBJ1-4, with 8 bases matching TRBD1. The ends lost 5 bases at V and 8 bases at J; junction bases unmatched: 10. The CDR3 contains 15 residues. Germline V CDR1 and CDR2: SGHTA, FQGNSA. CDR3 DNA: TGTGCCAGCAGCCCCGCTACAGGGGGAAGCGAAAAACTGTTTTTT. Amino acids: CASSPATGGSEKLFF.

Comments on this clone: Possible read error: a much larger clone is one base away. The chain recombines TRBV5-4 with TRBJ2-7; D perhaps matches TRBD1 (6 bases). The V end lost 2 bases, the J end lost 5 bases, and 20 bases lay between the germline ends. The CDR3 consists of 16 residues. Germline V gene lookup returns CDR1 SGHNT and CDR2 YYREEE (reference sequence). CDR3 amino acids: CASSFIGQGIGDEQYF. CDR3 coding DNA: TGTGCCAGCAGCTTTATCGGTCAGGGGATAGGGGACGAGCAGTACTTC.

To note about this clone: The sample contains more than one DNA sequence encoding this CDR3. This chain uses TRBV29-1 with TRBJ2-7, with D possibly TRBD1 on 5 matching bases. The CDR3 sequence is 12 residues long. Germline V gene lookup returns CDR1 SQVTM and CDR2 ANQGSEA. V lost 4 bases, J lost 0 bases, and 7 bases lay in between. The CDR3 here is CSVATGSYEQYF. The CDR3 nucleotides are TGCAGCGTTGCCACAGGCTCCTACGAGCAGTACTTC.

This clone was seen once. The chain links TRBV6-5 to TRBJ1-3; 8 nucleotides match TRBD1. The CDR3 is 15 residues long. Germline V CDR1 and CDR2: MNHEY, SVGAGI. The V gene end was trimmed by 0 bases and the J gene end by 4 bases; junction bases not matched to a gene: 2. The CDR3 spells CASSYSTGVGNTIYF. The CDR3 DNA follows: TGTGCCAGCAGTTACTCGACAGGGGTCGGAAACACCATATATTTT.

The chain couples TRBV19 to TRBJ2-1, with D perhaps TRBD2 (6 bases). Deletions cut 5 bases from V and 0 bases from J, with 11 bases between. Germline CDR1 and CDR2: LNHDA and SQIVND (reference sequence). The CDR3 extends over 15 amino acids. The CDR3 loop reads CASSAPGDSYNEQFF. The CDR3 region has the DNA TGTGCCAGTAGTGCCCCGGGGGACTCCTACAATGAGCAGTTCTTC.

In regard to this clone: Mismatch with germline at one junction end may stem from a read error. The rearrangement joins TRBV7-9 to TRBJ2-2; no definite D call. This CDR3 has 11 residues. CDR1 and CDR2 from the germline V gene are SEHNR and FQNEAQ (reference sequence). The CDR3 nucleotides read TGTTCCAGCACCGAGACCGGGGAGCTGTTTTTT. Translating it yields CSSTETGELFF.

This chain connects TRBV5-5 to TRBJ1-1, with D maybe TRBD1 (6 bases). The CDR3 consists of 15 residues. The V end was cut by 0 bases, the J end by 1 base, with 10 bases between. Germline values: CDR1 SGHKS, CDR2 YYEKEE (reference sequence). The CDR3 is CASSLELQGNTEAFF. CDR3 nucleotides: TGTGCCAGCAGCTTGGAACTACAGGGGAACACTGAAGCTTTCTTT.

A single count supports this clone. V gene TRBV30 combines with J gene TRBJ1-5, with TRBD1 matching over 8 bases. V lost 0 bases, J lost 2 bases, and 3 bases stayed unmatched. CDR3 length equals 15 residues. Germline lookup yields CDR1 GTSNPN and CDR2 SVGIG (reference sequence). The DNA for the CDR3 is TGTGCCTGGAGTGTACAGGGGGACCGCAATCAGCCCCAGCATTTT. Translating it yields CAWSVQGDRNQPQHF.

As DNA, the CDR3 is TGCGCCAGCAGCTTGCTAGGGGGCGGCTACAATGAGCAGTTCTTC. This translates into CASSLLGGGYNEQFF. The rearrangement links TRBV5-1 to TRBJ2-1; TRBD1 agrees at 7 bases. From germline, CDR1 is SGHRS and CDR2 YFSETQ. The CDR3 is made up of 15 amino acids. With 1 base clipped from V and 3 bases from J, the junction kept 4 bases outside the gene matches.

The chain combines TRBV11-2 with TRBJ2-5; weak D call: TRBD2 (6 bases). V lost 7 bases and J lost 1, with 13 bases in between. CDR1 is SGHAT and CDR2 is FQNNGV in the germline V gene. The CDR3 length is 14 residues. CDR3 DNA sequence: TGTGCCAGCACCCGTAACGGGGGCCAAGAGACCCAGTACTTC. Translated, it gives CASTRNGGQETQYF.

The rearrangement links TRBV9 to TRBJ1-4; possibly TRBD1 for D (5 bases). This CDR3 is 14 amino acids long. The V end lost 4 bases, the J end lost 4 bases, and 11 bases lay between the germline ends. CDR1 SGDLS and CDR2 YYNGEE come from the germline V gene. The CDR3, as DNA: TGTGCCAGCAGCCCCCGGGGGGATAATGAAAAACTGTTTTTT. Protein sequence: CASSPRGDNEKLFF.

J is TRBJ2-2 and V is TRBV7-2; 9 bases align to TRBD2. The trim removed 5 bases at V and 5 bases at J, leaving 6 bases unmatched. Germline loops: CDR1 SGHTA, CDR2 FQGNSA. This CDR3 region has 15 residues. CDR3: CASSLGTSKTGELFF. The CDR3 nucleotides read TGTGCCAGCAGCCTCGGGACTAGCAAGACCGGGGAGCTGTTTTTT.

The rearrangement uses TRBV5-1 and TRBJ1-1; unclear D gene. The ends were cut back, 0 bases at V and 6 bases at J, with 18 bases in the middle. The CDR3 consists of 16 residues. CDR1 SGHRS and CDR2 YFSETQ come from the germline V gene. CDR3 bases: TGCGCCAGCAGCTTGGCCATCGTCTCGGGAGTCGCTGAAGCTTTCTTT. Translated, it gives CASSLAIVSGVAEAFF. Full variable domain (missing parts from reference TRBV5-1 and TRBJ1-1): KAGVTQTPRYLIKTRGQQVTLSCSPISGHRSVSWYQQTPGQGLQFLFEYFSETQRNKGNFPGRFSGRQFSNSRSEMNVSTLELGDSALYLCASSLAIVSGVAEAFFGQGTRLTVV.

The rearrangement joins TRBV5-1 to TRBJ1-4; D unclear. CDR3 length: 15 amino acids. Germline V gene sequence: CDR1 SGHRS, CDR2 YFSETQ. V lost 0 bases to trimming and J lost 5 bases, with 11 bases between them. The CDR3: CASSLGAGGNEKLFF. For the CDR3, the DNA is TGCGCCAGCAGCTTGGGAGCGGGAGGGAATGAAAAACTGTTTTTT.

The chain joins TRBV5-1 to TRBJ2-3, with a weak D call TRBD2 (6 bases). This CDR3 comprises 14 residues. The germline V and J ends were trimmed by 0 bases and 3 bases, with 8 bases remaining between them. Germline CDR1 and CDR2: SGHRS and YFSETQ. CDR3 in DNA: TGCGCCAGCAGCTTGGCGGGGGTTACAGATACGCAGTATTTT. It translates to CASSLAGVTDTQYF.

Of note for this clone: Other DNA sequences in this specimen translate into the identical CDR3. The rearrangement links TRBV6-6 to TRBJ2-7; 7 bases fit TRBD2. Germline values: CDR1 MNHNY, CDR2 SVGAGI (reference sequence). The trim removed 2 bases at V and 0 bases at J, leaving 4 bases unmatched. The CDR3 is made up of 15 amino acids. This CDR3 is CASSYPSGSSYEQYF. The CDR3 coding sequence is TGTGCCAGCAGTTACCCTAGCGGCAGCTCCTACGAGCAGTACTTC.